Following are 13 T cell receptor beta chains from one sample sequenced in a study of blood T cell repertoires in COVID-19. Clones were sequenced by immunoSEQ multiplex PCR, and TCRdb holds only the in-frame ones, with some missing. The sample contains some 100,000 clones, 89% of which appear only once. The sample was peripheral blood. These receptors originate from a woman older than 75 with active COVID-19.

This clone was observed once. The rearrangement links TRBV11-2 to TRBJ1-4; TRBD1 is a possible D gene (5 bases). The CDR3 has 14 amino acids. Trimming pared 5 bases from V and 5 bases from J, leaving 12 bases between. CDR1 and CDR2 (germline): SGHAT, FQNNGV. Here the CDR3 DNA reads TGTGCCAGCAGCCGACAGACCAAGAATGAAAAACTGTTTTTT. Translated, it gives CASSRQTKNEKLFF.

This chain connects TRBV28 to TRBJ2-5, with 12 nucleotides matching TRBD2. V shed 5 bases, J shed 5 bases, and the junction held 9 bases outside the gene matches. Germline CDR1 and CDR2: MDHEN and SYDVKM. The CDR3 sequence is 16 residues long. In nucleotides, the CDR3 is TGTGCCAGCAGTCCACCGAGGACTAGCGGGACTGAGACCCAGTACTTC. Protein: CASSPPRTSGTETQYF.

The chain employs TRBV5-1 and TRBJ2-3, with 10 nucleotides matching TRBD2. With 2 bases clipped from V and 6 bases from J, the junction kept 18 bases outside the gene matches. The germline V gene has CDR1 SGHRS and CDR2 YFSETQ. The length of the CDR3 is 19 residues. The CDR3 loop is CASSLGSSGRRGGTDTQYF. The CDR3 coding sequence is TGCGCCAGCAGCTTAGGGTCTAGCGGGAGAAGAGGGGGAACGGATACGCAGTATTTT.

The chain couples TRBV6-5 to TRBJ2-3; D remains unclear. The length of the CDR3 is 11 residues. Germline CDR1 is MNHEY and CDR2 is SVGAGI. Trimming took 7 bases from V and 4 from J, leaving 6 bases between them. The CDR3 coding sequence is TGTGCCAGCACTTTTGCAGATACGCAGTATTTT. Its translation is CASTFADTQYF.

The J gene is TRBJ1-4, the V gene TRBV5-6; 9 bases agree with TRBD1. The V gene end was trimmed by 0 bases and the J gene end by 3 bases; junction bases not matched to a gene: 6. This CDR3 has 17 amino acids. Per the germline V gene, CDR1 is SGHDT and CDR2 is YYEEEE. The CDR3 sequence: CASSLVQGAAANEKLFF. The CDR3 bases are TGTGCCAGCAGCTTGGTACAGGGGGCGGCAGCTAATGAAAAACTGTTTTTT.

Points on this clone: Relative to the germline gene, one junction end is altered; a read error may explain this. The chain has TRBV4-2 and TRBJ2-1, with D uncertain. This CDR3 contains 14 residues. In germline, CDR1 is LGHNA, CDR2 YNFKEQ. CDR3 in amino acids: CASSQLDSDNEQFF. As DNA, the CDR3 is TGTGCCAGTAGCCAGCTTGACTCAGACAATGAGCAGTTCTTC.

The CDR3 bases are TGTGCCAGCTCGTCACAGGGCAACTATGGCTACACCTTC. Protein sequence: CASSSQGNYGYTF. This sequence joins TRBV18 and TRBJ1-2, with a possible D match to TRBD1 (6 bases). CDR1 and CDR2 from the germline V gene are KGHSH and LQKENI. CDR3 length: 13 amino acids. V was clipped by 6 bases and J by 2 bases, with 10 bases between them.

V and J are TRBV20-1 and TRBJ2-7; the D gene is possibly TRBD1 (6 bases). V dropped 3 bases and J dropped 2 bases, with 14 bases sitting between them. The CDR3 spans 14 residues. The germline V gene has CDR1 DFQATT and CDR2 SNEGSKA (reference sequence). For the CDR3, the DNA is TGCAGTGCTAGTCACGGACAGCCCCCCTACGAGCAGTACTTC. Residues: CSASHGQPPYEQYF.

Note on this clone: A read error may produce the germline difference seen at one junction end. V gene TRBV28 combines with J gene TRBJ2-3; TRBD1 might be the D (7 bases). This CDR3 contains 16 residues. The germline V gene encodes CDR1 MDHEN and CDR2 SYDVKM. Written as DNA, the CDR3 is TGTGCCAGCAGTTTAGAGGAGGGTGGGGGGACAGCTACGCAGTATTTT. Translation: CASSLEEGGGTATQYF. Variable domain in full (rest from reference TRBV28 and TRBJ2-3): DVKVTQSSRYLVKRTGEKVFLECVQDMDHENMFWYRQDPGLGLRLIYFSYDVKMKEKGDIPEGYSVSREKKERFSLILESASTNQTSMYLCASSLEEGGGTATQYFGPGTRLTVL.

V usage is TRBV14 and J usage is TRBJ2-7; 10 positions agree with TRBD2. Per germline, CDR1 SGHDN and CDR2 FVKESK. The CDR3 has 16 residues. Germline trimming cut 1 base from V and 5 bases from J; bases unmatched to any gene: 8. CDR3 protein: CASSQAPLAGSHEQYF. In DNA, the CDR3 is TGTGCCAGCAGCCAAGCACCACTAGCGGGATCTCACGAGCAGTACTTC. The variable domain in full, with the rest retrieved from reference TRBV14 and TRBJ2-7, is EAGVTQFPSHSVIEKGQTVTLRCDPISGHDNLYWYRRVMGKEIKFLLHFVKESKQDESGMPNNRFLAERTGGTYSTLKVQPAELEDSGVYFCASSQAPLAGSHEQYFGPGTRLTVT.

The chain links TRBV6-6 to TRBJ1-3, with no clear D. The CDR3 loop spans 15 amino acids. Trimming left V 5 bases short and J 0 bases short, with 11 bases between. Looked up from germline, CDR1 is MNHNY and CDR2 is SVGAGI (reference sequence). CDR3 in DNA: TGTGCCAGCAGTCAAATCCCGAGCTCTGGAAACACCATATATTTT. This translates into CASSQIPSSGNTIYF.

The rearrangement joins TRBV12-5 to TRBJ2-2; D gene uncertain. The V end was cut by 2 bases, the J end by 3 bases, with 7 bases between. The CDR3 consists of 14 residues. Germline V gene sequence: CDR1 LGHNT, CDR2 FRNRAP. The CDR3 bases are TGTGCTAGTGGTTTGTTCGGGTACACCGGGGAGCTGTTTTTT. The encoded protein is CASGLFGYTGELFF.

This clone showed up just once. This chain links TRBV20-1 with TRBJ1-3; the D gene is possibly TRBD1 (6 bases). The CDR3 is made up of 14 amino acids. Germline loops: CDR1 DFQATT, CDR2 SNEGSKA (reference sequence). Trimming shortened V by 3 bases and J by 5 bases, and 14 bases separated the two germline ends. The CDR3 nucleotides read TGCAGTGCTAGTACCGGACAGAAAAGAAACACCATATATTTT. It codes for CSASTGQKRNTIYF.